This T cell receptor (beta chain) is from a study of blood T cell repertoires in COVID-19. At the level of the study: The study drew acute and convalescent COVID-19 samples from the United States, Italy and Spain. From T cells, B-cell-depleted T cells, or PBMCs came the material, which was cDNA or gDNA.

This clone has a single count. This CDR3 has 14 amino acids. CDR1 and CDR2 (germline): SQVTM, ANQGSEA. Trimming pared 5 bases from V and 8 bases from J, leaving 21 bases between. Method: immunoSEQ multiplex PCR; TCRdb's copy keeps in-frame clones and lacks some. Here the sample spans approximately 46,000 clones, approximately 80% being singletons. This chain connects TRBV29-1 to TRBJ1-2; D may be TRBD1 (5 bases). The TCR comes from a woman aged 55-69 years with acute or convalescent COVID-19. Sequences were obtained from peripheral blood. CDR3 coding DNA: TGCAGCGTTTATCGGGGGGAAAGTACGAACGGCTACACCTTC. Its protein is CSVYRGESTNGYTF.